This T cell receptor beta chain was recovered during a study of blood T cell repertoires in COVID-19. Study in general: Italy, Spain and the United States were the sources of the convalescent and acute COVID-19 samples.

In the authors' methods: Amplification of reference gene primers provided the estimated nucleated cell counts. Assay used: immunoSEQ multiplex PCR; TCRdb lists only in-frame clones, some missing. The DNA was the basis for D and trimming; V, J and clone size are from that table. The profile shows 90,000 to 130,000 clones, approximately 85% of them singletons. With 3 bases clipped from V and 3 bases from J, the junction kept 1 base outside the gene matches. This CDR3 spans 14 amino acids. From germline, CDR1 is SGHRS and CDR2 YFSETQ. This clone was seen only a few times. The sample holds other DNA sequences that translate to the same CDR3.

The V gene is TRBV5-1, the J gene TRBJ2-5; TRBD1 matches at 11 bases. The receptor was isolated from an older woman with acute or convalescent COVID-19. Input material: peripheral blood. The CDR3: CASSWTGGEETQYF. CDR3 in DNA: TGCGCCAGCAGCTGGACAGGGGGCGAAGAGACCCAGTACTTC. Full variable domain (outside the CDR3, taken from reference TRBV5-1 and TRBJ2-5): KAGVTQTPRYLIKTRGQQVTLSCSPISGHRSVSWYQQTPGQGLQFLFEYFSETQRNKGNFPGRFSGRQFSNSRSEMNVSTLELGDSALYLCASSWTGGEETQYFGPGTRLLVL.